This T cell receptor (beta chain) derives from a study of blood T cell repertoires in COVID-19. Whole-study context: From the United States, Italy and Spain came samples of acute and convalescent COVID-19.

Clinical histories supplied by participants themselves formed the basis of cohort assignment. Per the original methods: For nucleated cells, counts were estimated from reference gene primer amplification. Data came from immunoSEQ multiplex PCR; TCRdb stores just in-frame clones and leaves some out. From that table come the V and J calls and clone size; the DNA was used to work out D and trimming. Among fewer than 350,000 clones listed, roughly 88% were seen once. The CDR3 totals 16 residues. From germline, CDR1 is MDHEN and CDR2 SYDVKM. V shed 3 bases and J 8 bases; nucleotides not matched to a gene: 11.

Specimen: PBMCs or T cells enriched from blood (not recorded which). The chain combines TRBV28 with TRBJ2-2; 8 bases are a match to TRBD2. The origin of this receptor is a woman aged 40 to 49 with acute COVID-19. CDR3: CASSLSGTSFSGELFF. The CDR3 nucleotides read TGTGCCAGCAGTTTGTCCGGGACTAGTTTTTCGGGGGAGCTGTTTTTT.